This T cell receptor beta chain appears in the sequencing data of a study of cytomegalovirus exposure and HLA in healthy donors. The CDR3 consists of 15 residues. The germline V gene encodes CDR1 SGDLS and CDR2 YYNGEE. V shed 0 bases and J shed 4 bases, with 13 bases lying between them. Overall study results and limits: Earlier analysis yielded a pattern in which most TCR beta V segments were productive about 90% or about 30% of the time. HLA alleles were associated with 15,000 to 20,000 TCR beta sequences in a later analysis at 0.05 false discovery rate. Certain indistinguishable V segments, among them TRBV6-2 and TRBV6-3, were excluded.

In the PCR, 60 Vbeta and 13 Jbeta primers were used. TCRdb keeps only in-frame clones here, not all; method: immunoSEQ multiplex PCR. The sample has fewer than 150,000 clones, just under 80% seen once. Remarks on this clone: Its antigen is not known.

The J gene is TRBJ2-5, the V gene TRBV9; a weak D match, TRBD1 (5 bases). This clonotype was obtained from a man aged 25-40 years in good health and CMV-seronegative. The sequencing sample was made of PBMCs. The CDR3 protein is CASSVGLGERETQYF. The CDR3 DNA is TGTGCCAGCAGCGTAGGTTTAGGGGAAAGAGAGACCCAGTACTTC. Based on the CDR3 plus reference TRBV9 and TRBJ2-5, the full variable domain is DSGVTQTPKHLITATGQRVTLRCSPRSGDLSVYWYQQSLDQGLQFLIQYYNGEERAKGNILERFSAQQFPDLHSELNLSSLELGDSALYFCASSVGLGERETQYFGPGTRLLVL.